One TCR beta chain is described in this entry. Its antigen is not known. The data were taken from a study of vaccination and CD4 T cells after COVID-19. Study overall: The interval from dose two to post-vaccine sampling had a median of approximately 70 days, and it ranged from 14 to 241.

Noted time point: late sampling 161 to 241 days after vaccination in a few convalescent patients. Treatment: roughly 11-day PBMC culture with coronavirus spike peptide pools or control peptides (ViraFEST assay). With more than nine days of culture completed, CD4+ T cells were isolated by negative selection. The length of the CDR3 is 16 residues. V lost 5 bases and J lost 0; bases outside the gene matches: 6. Per germline, CDR1 SGHVS and CDR2 FQNEAQ. Sequencing of the DNA from cultured CD4+ T cells was carried out with the Oncomine TCR Beta short-read assay. Genomic DNA was drawn out of CD4+ T cells grown in culture. MiXCR was run by TCRdb on the PCR reads, yielding one entry per CDR3 protein. This sample has about 21,000 distinct CDR3 sequences, with 46% found just once.

Sequenced here: CD4+ T cells from blood, cultured in vitro, sampled about 7 months after SARS-CoV-2 vaccination. This clonotype was obtained from a human donor who had recovered from COVID-19. The chain employs TRBV7-8 and TRBJ1-5; 8 bases match TRBD1. Here the CDR3 DNA reads TGTGCCAGCAGCCGAGACAGGGGTTATAGCAATCAGCCCCAGCATTTT. It yields the protein CASSRDRGYSNQPQHF.